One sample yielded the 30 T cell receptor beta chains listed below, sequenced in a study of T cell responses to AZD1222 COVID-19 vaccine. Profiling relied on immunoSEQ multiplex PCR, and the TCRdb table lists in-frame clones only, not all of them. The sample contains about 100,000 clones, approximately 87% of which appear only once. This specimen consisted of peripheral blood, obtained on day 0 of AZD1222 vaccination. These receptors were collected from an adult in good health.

The chain's CDR3 is CASSLANTGRRRIYGYTF. CDR3 bases: TGTGCCAGCAGCTTGGCTAACACGGGAAGACGTCGGATTTATGGCTACACCTTC. This chain links TRBV5-4 with TRBJ1-2; D is unclear. The CDR3 length is 18 residues. Germline V gene data show CDR1 as SGHNT and CDR2 as YYREEE (reference sequence). V was pared by 0 bases and J by 5 bases, with 23 bases between.

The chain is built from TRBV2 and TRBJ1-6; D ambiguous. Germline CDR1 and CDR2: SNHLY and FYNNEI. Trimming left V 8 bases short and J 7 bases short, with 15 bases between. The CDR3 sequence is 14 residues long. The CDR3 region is CASFPGLKNSPLHF. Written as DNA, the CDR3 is TGTGCCAGCTTTCCCGGACTTAAGAATTCACCCCTCCACTTT. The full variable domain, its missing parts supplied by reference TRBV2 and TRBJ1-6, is EPEVTQTPSHQVTQMGQEVILRCVPISNHLYFYWYRQILGQKVEFLVSFYNNEISEKSEIFDDQFSVERPDGSNFTLKIRSTKLEDSAMYFCASFPGLKNSPLHFGNGTRLTVT.

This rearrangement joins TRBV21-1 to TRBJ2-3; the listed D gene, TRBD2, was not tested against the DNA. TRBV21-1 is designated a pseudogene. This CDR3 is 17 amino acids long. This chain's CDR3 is CASSRGLAGGGTDTQYF. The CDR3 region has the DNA TGTGCCAGCAGCAGAGGACTAGCGGGAGGTGGCACAGATACGCAGTATTTT.

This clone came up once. CDR3 protein: CASSLAGLVWSPLHF. CDR3 sequence (DNA): TGCGCCAGCAGCTTGGCAGGCTTGGTTTGGTCACCCCTCCACTTT. This sequence joins TRBV5-1 and TRBJ1-6; D unclear. CDR1 SGHRS and CDR2 YFSETQ come from the germline V gene. CDR3 length: 15 residues. V was shortened by 0 bases and J by 10 bases, with 14 bases between the two germline ends.

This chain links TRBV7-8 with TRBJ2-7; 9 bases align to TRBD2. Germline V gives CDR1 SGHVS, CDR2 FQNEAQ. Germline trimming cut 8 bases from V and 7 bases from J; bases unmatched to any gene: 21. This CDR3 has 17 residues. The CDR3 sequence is CASRYPERVAGEQEQYF. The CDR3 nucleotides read TGTGCCAGCCGCTACCCGGAGAGGGTAGCGGGAGAACAAGAGCAGTACTTC.

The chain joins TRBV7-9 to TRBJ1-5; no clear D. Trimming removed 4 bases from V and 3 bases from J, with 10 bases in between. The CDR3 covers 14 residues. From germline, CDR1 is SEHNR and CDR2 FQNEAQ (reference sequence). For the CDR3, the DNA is TGTGCCAGCAGCTCTTTGGACTTCAATCAGCCCCAGCATTTT. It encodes CASSSLDFNQPQHF.

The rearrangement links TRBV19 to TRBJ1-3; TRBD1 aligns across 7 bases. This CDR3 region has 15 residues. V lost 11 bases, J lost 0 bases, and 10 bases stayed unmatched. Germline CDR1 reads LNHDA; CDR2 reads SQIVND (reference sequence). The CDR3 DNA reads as TGTGCCGCAGGACAGGCGGATTTCTCTGGAAACACCATATATTTT. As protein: CAAGQADFSGNTIYF.

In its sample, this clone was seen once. The CDR3 DNA follows: TGTGCCAGCAGCTTGGTGTTCGGCAGGCGGGGTTCACCCCTCCACTTT. Translation: CASSLVFGRRGSPLHF. The chain is built from TRBV5-5 and TRBJ1-6; D call uncertain. Trimming took off 0 bases at V and 9 bases at J, with 16 bases between the two ends. CDR3 length: 16 amino acids. The V gene's germline CDR1 is SGHKS and CDR2 YYEKEE (reference sequence).

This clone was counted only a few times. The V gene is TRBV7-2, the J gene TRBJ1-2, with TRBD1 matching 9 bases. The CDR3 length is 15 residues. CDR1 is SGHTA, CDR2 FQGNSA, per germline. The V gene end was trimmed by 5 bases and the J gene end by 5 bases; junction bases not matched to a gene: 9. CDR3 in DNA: TGTGCCAGCAGCCTACTCAAGACAGGGGGTTATGGCTACACCTTC. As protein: CASSLLKTGGYGYTF.

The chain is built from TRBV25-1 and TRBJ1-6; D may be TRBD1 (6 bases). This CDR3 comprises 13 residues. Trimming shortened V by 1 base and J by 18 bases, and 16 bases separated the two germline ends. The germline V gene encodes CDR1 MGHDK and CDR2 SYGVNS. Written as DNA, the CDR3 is TGTGCCAGCAGTGAATGGTCAGGGGATTTTCGCCACTTT. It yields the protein CASSEWSGDFRHF. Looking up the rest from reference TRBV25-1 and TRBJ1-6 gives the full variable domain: EADIYQTPRYLVIGTGKKITLECSQTMGHDKMYWYQQDPGMELHLIHYSYGVNSTEKGDLSSESTVSRIRTEHFPLTLESARPSHTSQYLCASSEWSGDFRHFGNGTRLTVT.

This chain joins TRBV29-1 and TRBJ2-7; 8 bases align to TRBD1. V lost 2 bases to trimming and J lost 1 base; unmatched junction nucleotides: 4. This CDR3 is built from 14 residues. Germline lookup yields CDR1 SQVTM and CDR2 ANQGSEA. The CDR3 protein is CSVERGQESYEQYF. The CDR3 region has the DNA TGCAGCGTTGAAAGGGGACAGGAGTCCTACGAGCAGTACTTC.

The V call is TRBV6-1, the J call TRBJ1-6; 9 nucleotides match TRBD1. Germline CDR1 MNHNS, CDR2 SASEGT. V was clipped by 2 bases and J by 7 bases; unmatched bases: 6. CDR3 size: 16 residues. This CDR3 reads CASSENRDRVNSPLHF. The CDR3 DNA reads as TGTGCCAGCAGTGAAAACCGGGACAGGGTCAATTCACCCCTCCACTTT.

CDR3 nucleotides: TGTGCCAGCAGCTTCGACAGGGCGAACACTGAAGCTTTCTTT. It encodes CASSFDRANTEAFF. V usage is TRBV7-9 and J usage is TRBJ1-1, with 7 bases identical to TRBD1. V trimming: 3 bases; J trimming: 1 base; junction bases outside the gene matches: 2. The V gene's germline CDR1 is SEHNR and CDR2 FQNEAQ (reference sequence). CDR3 length: 14 amino acids.

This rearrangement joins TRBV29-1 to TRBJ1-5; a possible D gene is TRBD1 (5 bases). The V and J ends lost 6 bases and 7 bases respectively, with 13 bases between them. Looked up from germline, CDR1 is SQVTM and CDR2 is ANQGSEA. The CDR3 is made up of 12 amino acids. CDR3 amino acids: CSVRDSGQPQHF. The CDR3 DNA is TGCAGCGTACGCGACAGTGGACAGCCCCAGCATTTT.

CDR3 region: CASRTGDQPQHF. The DNA for the CDR3 is TGTGCCAGCCGGACAGGGGATCAGCCCCAGCATTTT. V is TRBV12-3 or TRBV12-4 and J is TRBJ1-5; 9 bases map to TRBD1. CDR3 length: 12 amino acids. V shed 8 bases, J shed 5 bases, and the junction held 1 base outside the gene matches.

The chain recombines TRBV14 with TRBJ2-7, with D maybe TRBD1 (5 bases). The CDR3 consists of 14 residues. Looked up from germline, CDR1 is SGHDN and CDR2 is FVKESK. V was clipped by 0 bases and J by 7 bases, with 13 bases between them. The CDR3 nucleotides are TGTGCCAGCAGCCAAGAAGTGGACACGTGGGAGCAGTACTTC. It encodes CASSQEVDTWEQYF.

The CDR3 bases are TGTGCCAGCAGTTTTGGCCGGACCGCGAAGTACTTC. Its translation: CASSFGRTAKYF. The gene calls are TRBV12-3 or TRBV12-4 and TRBJ2-7, with D hard to call. The CDR3 length is 12 residues. Trimming shortened V by 3 bases and J by 11 bases, and 14 bases separated the two germline ends.

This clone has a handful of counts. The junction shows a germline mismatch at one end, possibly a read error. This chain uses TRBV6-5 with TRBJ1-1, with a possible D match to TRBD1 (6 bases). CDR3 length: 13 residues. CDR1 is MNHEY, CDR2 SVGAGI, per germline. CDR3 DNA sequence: TGTGCCAGCAGCTACTCGAGGGGGGGAGGAGCTTTCTTT. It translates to CASSYSRGGGAFF.

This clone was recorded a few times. The CDR3 spells CASSLDNSPLHF. In DNA form, the CDR3 reads TGCGCCAGCAGCTTGGATAATTCACCCCTCCACTTT. J is TRBJ1-6 and V is TRBV5-1; no firm D call. With 0 bases removed from V and 5 bases from J, the gap between germline ends came to 0 bases. Germline CDR1 is SGHRS and CDR2 is YFSETQ. The CDR3 sequence is 12 residues long. Full variable domain (outside the CDR3, taken from reference TRBV5-1 and TRBJ1-6): KAGVTQTPRYLIKTRGQQVTLSCSPISGHRSVSWYQQTPGQGLQFLFEYFSETQRNKGNFPGRFSGRQFSNSRSEMNVSTLELGDSALYLCASSLDNSPLHFGNGTRLTVT.

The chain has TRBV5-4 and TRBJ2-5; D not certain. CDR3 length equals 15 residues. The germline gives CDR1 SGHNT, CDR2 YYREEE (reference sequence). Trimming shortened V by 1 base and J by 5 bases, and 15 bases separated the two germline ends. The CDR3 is CASSLTGSRAETQYF. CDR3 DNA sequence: TGTGCCAGCAGCTTGACGGGCAGTAGGGCGGAGACCCAGTACTTC.

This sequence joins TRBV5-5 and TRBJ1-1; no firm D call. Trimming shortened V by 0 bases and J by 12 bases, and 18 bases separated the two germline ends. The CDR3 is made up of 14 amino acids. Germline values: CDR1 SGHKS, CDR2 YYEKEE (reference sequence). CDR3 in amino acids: CASSLVHVGRESFF. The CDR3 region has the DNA TGTGCCAGCAGCTTGGTCCATGTAGGCCGAGAGTCTTTCTTT.

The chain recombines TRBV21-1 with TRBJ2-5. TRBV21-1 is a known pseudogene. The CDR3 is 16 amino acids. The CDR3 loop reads CASSNADAAGHTSQYF. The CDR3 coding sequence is TGTGCCAGCAGCAACGCTGATGCGGCGGGACATACCTCTCAGTACTTC.

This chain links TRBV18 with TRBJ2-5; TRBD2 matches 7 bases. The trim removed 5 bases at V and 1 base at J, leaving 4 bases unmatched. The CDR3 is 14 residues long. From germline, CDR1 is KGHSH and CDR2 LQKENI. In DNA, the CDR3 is TGTGCCAGCTCATCTGGACTAGGCCAAGAGACCCAGTACTTC. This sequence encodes CASSSGLGQETQYF.

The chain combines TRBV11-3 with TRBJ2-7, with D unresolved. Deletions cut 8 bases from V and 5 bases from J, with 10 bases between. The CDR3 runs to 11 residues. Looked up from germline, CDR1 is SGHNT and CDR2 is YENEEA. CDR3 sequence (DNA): TGTGCCAGCGCTACCCTCCACGAGCAGTACTTC. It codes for CASATLHEQYF.

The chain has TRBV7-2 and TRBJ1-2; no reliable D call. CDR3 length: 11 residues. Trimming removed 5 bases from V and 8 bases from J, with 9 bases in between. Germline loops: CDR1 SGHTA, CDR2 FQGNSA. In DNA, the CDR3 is TGTGCCAGCAGCCTGGTCGAAGGCTACACCTTC. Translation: CASSLVEGYTF.

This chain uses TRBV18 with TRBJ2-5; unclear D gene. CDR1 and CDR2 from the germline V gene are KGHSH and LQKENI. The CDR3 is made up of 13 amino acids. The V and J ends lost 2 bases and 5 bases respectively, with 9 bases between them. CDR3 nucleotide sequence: TGTGCCAGCTCACCAGGGGTTGCGGAGACCCAGTACTTC. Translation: CASSPGVAETQYF.

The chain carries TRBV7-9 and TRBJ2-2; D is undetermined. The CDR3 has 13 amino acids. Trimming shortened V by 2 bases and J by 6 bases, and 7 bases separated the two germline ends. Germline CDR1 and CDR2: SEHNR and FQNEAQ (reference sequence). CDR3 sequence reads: CASSLLTAGELFF. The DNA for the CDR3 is TGTGCCAGCAGCTTATTAACAGCCGGGGAGCTGTTTTTT.

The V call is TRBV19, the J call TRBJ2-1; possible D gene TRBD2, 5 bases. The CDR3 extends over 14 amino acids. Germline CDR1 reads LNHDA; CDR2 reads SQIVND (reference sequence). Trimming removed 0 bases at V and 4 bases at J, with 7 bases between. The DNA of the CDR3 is TGTGCCAGTAGTATAGATGGGAGATACAATGAGCAGTTCTTC. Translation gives CASSIDGRYNEQFF.

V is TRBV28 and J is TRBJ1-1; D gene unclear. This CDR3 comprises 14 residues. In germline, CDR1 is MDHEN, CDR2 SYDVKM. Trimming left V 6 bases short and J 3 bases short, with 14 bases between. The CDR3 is CASSRALTYTEAFF. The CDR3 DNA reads TGTGCCAGCAGCCGGGCCCTAACCTACACTGAAGCTTTCTTT.

In DNA form, the CDR3 reads TGTGCCAGCAGGAATCTAGCGGGTGAGCAGTTCTTC. It is translated as CASRNLAGEQFF. The chain joins TRBV12-3 or TRBV12-4 to TRBJ2-1, with 8 positions matching TRBD2. J lost 9 bases, V lost 6 bases, and 4 bases had no gene match. The CDR3 extends over 12 amino acids.